The rows below give T cell receptor beta chains drawn from one sample of a study of blood T cell repertoires in COVID-19. Here immunoSEQ multiplex PCR was the method, and the copy in TCRdb shows in-frame clones only, minus some. The table has 150,000 to 180,000 clones, 70% to 90% seen once. Sequencing used peripheral blood. These receptors were collected from a woman in her fifties or sixties with COVID-19, enrolled during active disease. CDR3s include the opening cysteine and the closing phenylalanine or tryptophan. Each record gives: V gene, D gene, clone size, J gene, CDR3 protein, CDR3 DNA. The D gene is left open where the match is weak. Rows give clone size only sometimes, using once, few, many, or a class for an expanded clone.

TRBV7-9	NA	once	TRBJ2-5	CASRQGSKPQETQYF	TGTGCCAGCAGACAAGGTAGCAAACCTCAAGAGACCCAGTACTTC
TRBV3-1/TRBV3-2	TRBD2	NA	TRBJ2-5	CASSPTAGGSWETQYF	TGTGCCAGCAGCCCTACAGCGGGGGGCAGTTGGGAGACCCAGTACTTC
TRBV5-1	TRBD1	NA	TRBJ2-2	CASSLRQGATGELFF	TGCGCCAGCAGCTTAAGACAGGGGGCGACCGGGGAGCTGTTTTTT
TRBV12-3/TRBV12-4	NA	once	TRBJ1-1	CASSLKGDTEAFF	TGTGCCAGCAGTTTAAAAGGGGACACTGAAGCTTTCTTT
TRBV5-5	TRBD1	NA	TRBJ1-3	CASRMDRAGNTIYF	TGTGCCAGCAGAATGGACAGGGCTGGAAACACCATATATTTT
TRBV6-2/TRBV6-3	NA	NA	TRBJ1-1	CASSYSRNTEAFF	TGTGCCAGCAGTTACTCGAGGAACACTGAAGCTTTCTTT
TRBV6-1	NA	NA	TRBJ1-1	CASSEGLANTEAFF	TGTGCCAGCAGTGAAGGGCTGGCGAACACTGAAGCTTTCTTT
TRBV19	NA	NA	TRBJ1-5	CASSIGPGPSNQPQHF	TGTGCCAGTAGTATTGGGCCAGGGCCTAGCAATCAGCCCCAGCATTTT
TRBV11-3	NA	NA	TRBJ1-1	CASSLGPGYTEAFF	TGTGCCAGCAGCTTAGGTCCAGGCTACACTGAAGCTTTCTTT
TRBV27	NA	NA	TRBJ2-3	CASSLSGVSGRTDTQYF	TGTGCCAGCAGTTTATCGGGAGTAAGCGGCAGGACAGATACGCAGTATTTT
TRBV5-8	NA	NA	TRBJ1-5	CASSRTTGIGNQPQHF	TGTGCCAGCAGCCGAACCACAGGGATTGGCAATCAGCCCCAGCATTTT
TRBV6-1	NA	few	TRBJ2-2	CASSEAPGASTGELFF	TGTGCCAGCAGTGAAGCGCCAGGGGCTAGCACCGGGGAGCTGTTTTTT
TRBV6-1	NA	few	TRBJ1-3	CASSDQTRPPGNTIYF	TGTGCCAGCAGTGACCAGACAAGACCGCCTGGAAACACCATATATTTT
TRBV7-7	NA	NA	TRBJ2-7	CASSRSGTYEQYF	TGTGCTAGCAGCCGATCCGGGACCTACGAGCAGTACTTC
TRBV30	TRBD1	NA	TRBJ1-2	CAWGRGQEEGYTF	TGTGCGTGGGGTAGGGGACAGGAGGAGGGCTACACCTTC
TRBV29-1	NA	NA	TRBJ2-1	CSPKGGGVQFF	TGCAGCCCCAAAGGCGGGGGCGTACAGTTCTTC
TRBV11-2	NA	NA	TRBJ1-4	CASSDMGGVFF	TGTGCCAGCAGCGACATGGGAGGGGTGTTTTTT
TRBV19	NA	NA	TRBJ1-2	CASSIARVPNYGYTF	TGTGCCAGTAGTATAGCCAGGGTGCCTAACTATGGCTACACCTTC
TRBV5-5	NA	NA	TRBJ1-2	CASSLGPIGNGYTF	TGTGCCAGCAGCTTGGGCCCGATTGGCAATGGCTACACCTTC
TRBV29-1	NA	NA	TRBJ1-2	CSVPRGGIYGYTF	TGCAGCGTTCCGCGGGGGGGGATCTATGGCTACACCTTC
TRBV2	TRBD2	NA	TRBJ2-1	CASSEDYPLAGVVIYNEQFF	TGTGCCAGCAGTGAAGATTATCCTCTAGCGGGGGTGGTTATCTACAATGAGCAGTTCTTC
TRBV5-8	TRBD1	NA	TRBJ1-2	CASSLNRGAGYTF	TGTGCCAGCAGCTTGAACAGGGGAGCTGGCTACACCTTC
TRBV5-5	TRBD1	NA	TRBJ1-1	CASSLAVGVLSGTVTF	TGTGCCAGCAGCTTGGCCGTTGGAGTATTGTCCGGGACAGTCACCTTT
TRBV4-1	NA	NA	TRBJ1-3	CASSQDAQLNTIYF	TGCGCCAGCAGCCAAGATGCACAGCTAAACACCATATATTTT
TRBV6-5	NA	NA	TRBJ1-5	CASHPSQGRGQPQHF	TGTGCCAGTCACCCATCTCAGGGAAGAGGACAGCCCCAGCATTTT
TRBV6-5	TRBD1	few	TRBJ2-1	CASRNGQGAWNEQFF	TGTGCCAGCAGAAACGGACAGGGGGCCTGGAATGAGCAGTTCTTC
TRBV5-1	TRBD2	NA	TRBJ2-5	CASSGGGPRETQYF	TGCGCCAGCAGCGGGGGGGGACCACGAGAGACCCAGTACTTC
TRBV9	NA	NA	TRBJ2-2	CASSAFGAVTGELFF	TGTGCCAGCAGCGCCTTTGGGGCAGTCACCGGGGAGCTGTTTTTT
TRBV5-4	NA	NA	TRBJ1-4	CASSLGTDEKLFF	TGTGCCAGCAGCTTGGGGACAGATGAAAAACTGTTTTTT
TRBV12-3/TRBV12-4	NA	NA	TRBJ2-5	CASSLAQGKAQYF	TGTGCCAGCAGCCTCGCACAGGGCAAGGCCCAGTACTTC
TRBV2	NA	NA	TRBJ1-1	CASSEVSVGTEAFF	TGTGCCAGCAGTGAAGTATCGGTTGGCACTGAAGCTTTCTTT
TRBV2	NA	once	TRBJ2-6	CASRSQLSSGANVLTF	TGTGCCAGCAGATCACAGCTCAGCTCTGGGGCCAACGTCCTGACTTTC